This is a list of T cell receptor beta chains from one sample in a study of control samples from healthy donors and cancer patients. The assay was immunoSEQ multiplex PCR, and TCRdb's table has in-frame clones only and misses some. This sample has 55,000 to 90,000 clones, with approximately 87% found just once. The sequencing input was blood. These receptors were collected from a man in his forties or fifties in good health. Each CDR3 is given with its conserved first and last residue. A D gene is named only where the DNA matches it firmly. Where a row states a size, it is once, few, many or the class of an expanded clone; other rows omit it.

d_call,j_call,clone_size,v_call,cdr3_aa,cdr3_nt
-,TRBJ1-5,many,TRBV29-1,CSVELAPREPQHF,TGCAGCGTTGAATTAGCCCCGAGGGAGCCCCAGCATTTT
TRBD2,TRBJ2-3,-,TRBV19,CAIAGGRTDTQYF,TGTGCCATTGCGGGGGGCAGAACAGATACGCAGTATTTT
-,TRBJ2-5,-,TRBV7-9,CASDGGLQETQYF,TGTGCCAGCGATGGAGGACTCCAAGAGACCCAGTACTTC
-,TRBJ2-3,-,TRBV2,CASSARGFVDTQYF,TGTGCCAGCAGTGCACGGGGTTTCGTTGATACGCAGTATTTT
-,TRBJ1-4,few,TRBV2,CASTSPIANEKLFF,TGTGCCAGCACAAGTCCGATAGCTAATGAAAAACTGTTTTTT
-,TRBJ2-2,-,TRBV30,CAWSVLGFGELFF,TGTGCCTGGAGTGTACTGGGTTTCGGGGAGCTGTTTTTT
-,TRBJ2-3,-,TRBV30,CAWTRTSTDTQYF,TGTGCCTGGACCCGGACTAGCACAGATACGCAGTATTTT
-,TRBJ2-1,-,TRBV28,CASSADMASSSYNEQFF,TGTGCCAGCAGTGCGGACATGGCCTCTAGCTCCTACAATGAGCAGTTCTTC
-,TRBJ2-1,-,TRBV7-3,CASSFLRGGNEQFF,TGTGCCAGCAGCTTCTTGCGCGGTGGAAATGAGCAGTTCTTC
-,TRBJ2-1,-,TRBV6-2/TRBV6-3,CASSYPNEQFF,TGTGCCAGCAGTTACCCTAATGAGCAGTTCTTC
TRBD2,TRBJ2-2,-,TRBV4-1,CASSQDIGGGVNTGELFF,TGCGCCAGCAGCCAAGATATAGGCGGGGGGGTGAACACCGGGGAGCTGTTTTTT
-,TRBJ2-5,once,TRBV21-1,CASSKRDSRTQETQYF,TGTGCCAGCAGCAAAAGGGACTCTAGAACCCAAGAGACCCAGTACTTC
-,TRBJ1-1,-,TRBV28,CASSEFGGEAFF,TGTGCCAGCAGTGAATTCGGGGGCGAAGCTTTCTTT
-,TRBJ2-7,few,TRBV7-2,CASSPWGGGEQYF,TGTGCCAGCAGCCCTTGGGGAGGGGGCGAGCAGTACTTC
-,TRBJ2-7,-,TRBV28,CASSTNEQYF,TGTGCCAGCAGTACAAACGAGCAGTACTTC
-,TRBJ1-6,-,TRBV3-1/TRBV3-2,CASSQVWGGQNSPLHF,TGTGCCAGCAGCCAAGTTTGGGGAGGGCAAAATTCACCCCTCCACTTT
TRBD2,TRBJ2-1,-,TRBV4-1,CASRPTSGHYNEQFF,TGCGCCAGCCGGCCGACTAGCGGGCACTACAATGAGCAGTTCTTC
-,TRBJ2-1,-,TRBV5-1,CASSLGVWDEQFF,TGCGCCAGCAGCTTGGGGGTGTGGGATGAGCAGTTCTTC
-,TRBJ1-3,-,TRBV5-1,CASSFETMGNTIYF,TGCGCCAGCAGCTTTGAAACCATGGGAAACACCATATATTTT
-,TRBJ1-1,-,TRBV6-5,CASSYTSTEAFF,TGTGCCAGCAGTTACACAAGCACTGAAGCTTTCTTT
TRBD2,TRBJ2-7,-,TRBV6-2/TRBV6-3,CASSYFASGGYEQYF,TGTGCCAGCAGTTACTTTGCTAGCGGGGGGTACGAGCAGTACTTC
TRBD1,TRBJ1-4,-,TRBV10-1,CASRLTGPNEKLFF,TGCGCCAGCAGGTTGACAGGGCCTAATGAAAAACTGTTTTTT
-,TRBJ2-7,-,TRBV5-1,CASSLAQSTYEQYF,TGCGCCAGCAGCTTGGCACAGAGTACCTACGAGCAGTACTTC
TRBD2,TRBJ2-3,-,TRBV11-2,CASSYNPGLAEGAQYF,TGTGCCAGCAGCTATAACCCGGGACTAGCGGAAGGGGCCCAGTATTTT
-,TRBJ2-7,once,TRBV5-1,CASSATGDEQYF,TGCGCCAGCAGCGCCACAGGAGACGAGCAGTACTTC
TRBD1,TRBJ1-1,-,TRBV19,CASSKTGVYTEAFF,TGTGCCAGTAGTAAGACAGGGGTTTACACTGAAGCTTTCTTT
-,TRBJ2-7,-,TRBV6-2/TRBV6-3,CASSYLYEQYF,TGTGCCAGCAGTTACCTATACGAGCAGTACTTC
TRBD1,TRBJ1-6,-,TRBV5-3,CARSRQGSPLHF,TGTGCCAGAAGCCGACAGGGCTCACCCCTCCACTTT
-,TRBJ2-7,-,TRBV14,CASSQDSGTHSYEQYF,TGTGCCAGCAGCCAAGATTCCGGGACACACTCCTACGAGCAGTACTTC
-,TRBJ2-7,-,TRBV10-3,CAISGTDYEQYF,TGTGCCATCAGTGGGACTGACTACGAGCAGTACTTC
-,TRBJ2-2,-,TRBV5-4,CASSPLPVGQTGELFF,TGTGCCAGCAGCCCTCTCCCCGTTGGACAGACCGGGGAGCTGTTTTTT
TRBD1,TRBJ1-5,once,TRBV28,CASEDRTYSNQPQHF,TGTGCCAGCGAGGACAGGACTTATAGCAATCAGCCCCAGCATTTT
-,TRBJ2-1,-,TRBV24-1,CATSDFRVVRNEQFF,TGTGCCACCAGTGATTTTCGGGTGGTGCGGAATGAGCAGTTCTTC
-,TRBJ2-2,-,TRBV9,CASSVATGGELFF,TGTGCCAGCAGCGTAGCAACCGGGGGGGAGCTGTTTTTT
TRBD1,TRBJ2-3,-,TRBV5-1,CASSPTGKLDTQYF,TGCGCCAGCAGCCCGACAGGGAAATTAGATACGCAGTATTTT
TRBD1,TRBJ1-2,once,TRBV27,CASSFEGQSRYGYTF,TGTGCCAGCAGTTTCGAGGGACAGTCACGCTATGGCTACACCTTC
-,TRBJ1-6,-,TRBV7-8,CASSPRTRNYNSPLHF,TGTGCCAGCAGCCCACGGACAAGAAACTATAATTCACCCCTCCACTTT
TRBD1,TRBJ1-5,-,TRBV6-1,CASSVGQGLGNQPQHF,TGTGCCAGCAGTGTCGGACAGGGGCTAGGCAATCAGCCCCAGCATTTT
-,TRBJ2-3,-,TRBV5-4,CASSWRELDTQYF,TGTGCCAGCAGCTGGAGGGAGCTAGATACGCAGTATTTT
-,TRBJ2-5,few,TRBV6-5,CATRGLPRETQYF,TGTGCCACCAGGGGTCTCCCAAGAGAGACCCAGTACTTC
TRBD2,TRBJ2-2,-,TRBV5-1,CASTPGGAGTGELFF,TGCGCCAGCACCCCCGGGGGGGCAGGAACCGGGGAGCTGTTTTTT
-,TRBJ1-6,-,TRBV14,CASSQEAQNSPLHF,TGTGCCAGCAGCCAAGAAGCTCAAAATTCACCCCTCCACTTT